This TCR beta chain was sequenced during a study of T cell responses to AZD1222 COVID-19 vaccine. The table came from immunoSEQ multiplex PCR; TCRdb's copy has only in-frame clones and leaves some out. Counted here are roughly 120,000 clones, about 85% occurring once; the ten biggest clones make up approximately 6.2%. Trimming at V came to 0 bases and at J to 4 bases, leaving 5 bases not matched to a gene. Per germline, CDR1 SGDLS and CDR2 YYNGEE. CDR3 size: 15 residues. The source material was peripheral blood, sampled on day 0 of AZD1222 vaccination. The sequence came from an adult in good health. This rearrangement joins TRBV9 to TRBJ2-5, with 8 bases fitting TRBD1. CDR3 DNA sequence: TGTGCCAGCAGCGTAGGGGGACAGGTCATAGAGACCCAGTACTTC. Protein: CASSVGGQVIETQYF.